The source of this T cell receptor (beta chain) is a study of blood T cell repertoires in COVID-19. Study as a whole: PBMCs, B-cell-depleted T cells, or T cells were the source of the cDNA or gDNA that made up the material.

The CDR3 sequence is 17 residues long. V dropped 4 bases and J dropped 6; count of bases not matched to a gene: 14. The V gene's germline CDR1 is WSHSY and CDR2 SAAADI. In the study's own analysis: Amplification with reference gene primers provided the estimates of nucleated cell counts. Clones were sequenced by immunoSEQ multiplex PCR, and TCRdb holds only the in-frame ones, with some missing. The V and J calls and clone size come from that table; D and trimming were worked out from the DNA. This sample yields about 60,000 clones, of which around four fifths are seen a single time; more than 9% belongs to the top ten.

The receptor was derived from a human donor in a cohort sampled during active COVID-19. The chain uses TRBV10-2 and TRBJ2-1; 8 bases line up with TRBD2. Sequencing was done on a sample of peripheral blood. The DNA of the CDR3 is TGCGCCAGCAGTGGAATGGGTATTAACGGGGGGGCCAATGAGCAGTTCTTC. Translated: CASSGMGINGGANEQFF.